One TCR beta chain is described in this entry. Its specificity is unknown. This CDR3 spans 20 amino acids. Germline values: CDR1 MDHEN, CDR2 SYDVKM. V lost 4 bases to trimming and J lost 3 bases; unmatched junction nucleotides: 17. The data stem from a study of cytomegalovirus exposure and HLA in healthy donors. Study-wide results and limits: Reportedly, HLA-A and HLA-B alleles of most subjects were accurately predicted from TCR beta.

13 Jbeta primers and 60 Vbeta primers were used for the PCR. The protocol was immunoSEQ multiplex PCR, while the TCRdb copy is restricted to in-frame clones and leaves out a portion. The profile shows roughly 150,000 clones, approximately 72% of them singletons. Sequencing was done on a sample of PBMCs. The sequence came from a female donor in good health and CMV-seronegative. The chain has TRBV28 and TRBJ2-1; 11 bases match TRBD2. CDR3 bases: TGTGCCAGCAGTTCCTTTTCCGGGACTAGCGGCCCTTCCCACTACAATGAGCAGTTCTTC. It specifies CASSSFSGTSGPSHYNEQFF.